One and the same sample provided the 18 T cell receptor beta chains below, sequenced in a study of T-cell memory formation after mild COVID-19 (dated by TCRdb to 2020 to 2023). To prepare the library, 5' RACE was applied. Instrument used: Illumina NovaSeq 6000. TCRdb reprocessed the public reads (quality trimming at Q25 with fastp, clone calling with MiXCR) and kept in-frame beta chains. Rows are unified per CDR3 protein, each entry keeping the most common DNA and genes. This sample comprises around 300,000 distinct CDR3 sequences, 15% to 20% of them detected only once. The ten largest clonotypes hold more than 20% of the sample. The sample consisted of PBMCs or a T cell subset sorted from them (not recorded which). These TCRs come from a man in his late teens or twenties who had mild COVID-19 (a few samples of this study predate the infection). The sample titles of this study are shuffled in the database, so cell type and time point are left out; the donor was told from shared clones.

The chain uses TRBV4-1 and TRBJ1-1; a weak D match, TRBD1 (5 bases). There are 14 residues in the CDR3. The germline V gene has CDR1 MGHRA and CDR2 YSYEKL. Trimming removed 4 bases at V and 1 base at J, with 10 bases between. The CDR3 nucleotides are TGCGCCAGCAGCCGACTGCAGGGGAACACTGAAGCTTTCTTT. This translates into CASSRLQGNTEAFF.

This clonotype was seen only a few times. This sequence joins TRBV6-2 or TRBV6-3 and TRBJ1-6, with D possibly being TRBD1 (5 bases). CDR3 size: 14 residues. Germline V lookup: CDR1 MNHEY, CDR2 SVGEGT. V lost 8 bases and J lost 6, with 14 bases in between. CDR3 in DNA: TGTGCCAGCGGGACCTGGCCGATTAATTCACCCCTCCACTTT. It translates to CASGTWPINSPLHF.

This clonotype was counted ten times or more. The CDR3 is CASSEGFRVGEQFF. Here the CDR3 DNA reads TGTGCCAGCAGCGAGGGGTTCAGGGTTGGTGAGCAGTTCTTC. V gene TRBV9 combines with J gene TRBJ2-1, with D maybe TRBD1 (5 bases). V shed 3 bases and J shed 9 bases, with 16 bases lying between them. Germline values: CDR1 SGDLS, CDR2 YYNGEE. The CDR3 runs 14 residues.

Only a few counts were recorded for this clonotype. The rearrangement uses TRBV24-1 and TRBJ2-1, with 7 bases identical to TRBD1. The CDR3 runs to 16 residues. CDR1 KGHDR and CDR2 SFDVKD come from the germline V gene. V trimming: 3 bases; J trimming: 2 bases; junction bases outside the gene matches: 6. The CDR3 sequence is CATSDGDSLPYNEQFF. For the CDR3, the DNA is TGTGCCACCAGTGATGGGGACAGCCTCCCCTACAATGAGCAGTTCTTC.

The chain employs TRBV28 and TRBJ2-3; 8 bases fit TRBD2. The V and J ends lost 8 bases and 4 bases, in that order; junction bases with no gene match: 11. Germline values: CDR1 MDHEN, CDR2 SYDVKM. The CDR3 has 15 residues. DNA for the CDR3: TGTGCCAGCGAAAAGTTGCGGGGGGCCCCAGATACGCAGTATTTT. The encoded protein is CASEKLRGAPDTQYF.

This chain links TRBV6-5 with TRBJ2-7; no clear D gene. CDR1 is MNHEY, CDR2 SVGAGI, per germline. The ends were cut back, 0 bases at V and 2 bases at J, with 23 bases in the middle. This CDR3 contains 19 residues. This chain's CDR3 is CASSYSSNRAGGEAYEQYF. The CDR3 nucleotides are TGTGCCAGCAGTTACTCGAGTAATCGGGCTGGCGGAGAAGCCTACGAGCAGTACTTC.

The V call is TRBV20-1, the J call TRBJ1-2; 10 bases are a match to TRBD1. V trimming: 5 bases; J trimming: 5 bases; junction bases outside the gene matches: 17. Germline CDR1 DFQATT, CDR2 SNEGSKA (reference sequence). This CDR3 has 17 amino acids. CDR3 residues: CSAPRTPGTGVGYGYTF. The CDR3 nucleotides are TGCAGTGCTCCCAGAACCCCCGGGACAGGGGTGGGGTATGGCTACACCTTC.

The chain links TRBV5-1 to TRBJ1-2; D is uncertain. The germline gives CDR1 SGHRS, CDR2 YFSETQ. This CDR3 has 13 amino acids. Trimming took 4 bases from V and 0 from J, leaving 7 bases between them. The CDR3 sequence is CASSDLPNYGYTF. For the CDR3, the DNA is TGCGCCAGCAGCGACCTCCCTAACTATGGCTACACCTTC.

This chain uses TRBV7-6 with TRBJ2-4; D perhaps matches TRBD1 (7 bases). Germline lookup yields CDR1 SGHVS and CDR2 FNYEAQ. The length of the CDR3 is 17 residues. V lost 5 bases to trimming and J lost 1 base, with 18 bases between them. The CDR3 nucleotides are TGTGCCAGCAGCGCAGTCCGCAGGGGGGTGGCCAAAAACATTCAGTACTTC. Translation gives CASSAVRRGVAKNIQYF. The entire variable domain, with the rest obtained from reference TRBV7-6 and TRBJ2-4, is as follows: GAGVSQSPRYKVTKRGQDVALRCDPISGHVSLYWYRQALGQGPEFLTYFNYEAQQDKSGLPNDRFSAERPEGSISTLTIQRTEQRDSAMYRCASSAVRRGVAKNIQYFGAGTRLSVL.

The table lists this clonotype with many counts. This chain connects TRBV6-5 to TRBJ2-3; possibly TRBD1 or TRBD2 for D (5 bases each). V gave up 2 bases and J gave up 2 bases, with 8 bases separating them. Germline V gene sequence: CDR1 MNHEY, CDR2 SVGAGI. The CDR3 is 14 residues long. The CDR3 reads CASSYGGTTDTQYF. As DNA, the CDR3 is TGTGCCAGCAGTTACGGGGGAACCACAGATACGCAGTATTTT.

The table lists this clonotype with a few counts. The chain carries TRBV7-9 and TRBJ2-4; D perhaps matches TRBD2 (5 bases). The CDR3 has 14 residues. V shed 5 bases and J shed 12 bases, with 20 bases lying between them. In germline, CDR1 is SEHNR, CDR2 FQNEAQ (reference sequence). The CDR3 sequence is CASSDLTSSFDQYF. Here the CDR3 DNA reads TGTGCCAGCAGCGACCTCACCTCTAGCTTCGATCAGTACTTC. The whole variable domain, filled in from reference TRBV7-9 and TRBJ2-4, reads DTGVSQNPRHKITKRGQNVTFRCDPISEHNRLYWYRQTLGQGPEFLTYFQNEAQLEKSRLLSDRFSAERPKGSFSTLEIQRTEQGDSAMYLCASSDLTSSFDQYFGAGTRLSVL.

The chain recombines TRBV27 with TRBJ1-2; no clear D gene. Germline loops: CDR1 MNHEY, CDR2 SMNVEV (reference sequence). The CDR3 consists of 12 residues. Trimming cost V 8 bases and J 8 bases, with 15 bases left between them. In nucleotides, the CDR3 is TGTGCCAGCGGGTACGGGCCCCAAGGCTACACCTTC. Amino acids: CASGYGPQGYTF.

This clonotype came up many times. The V call is TRBV10-3, the J call TRBJ2-3; D is unclear. The CDR3 runs 11 residues. In germline, CDR1 is ENHRY, CDR2 SYGVKD. Trimming removed 3 bases from V and 8 bases from J, with 6 bases in between. CDR3 amino acids: CAISEGGTQYF. The CDR3 coding sequence is TGTGCCATCAGTGAAGGTGGTACGCAGTATTTT.

This clonotype was recorded many times. This sequence joins TRBV15 and TRBJ1-5, with D possibly TRBD1 on 5 matching bases. Germline CDR1 is LNHNV and CDR2 is YYDKDF (reference sequence). The CDR3 is 17 amino acids. V was trimmed by 5 bases and J by 1 base, leaving 18 bases between them. The CDR3 DNA is TGTGCCACCAGCGGCCTTGGGGGGAGAGGGAGCAATCAGCCCCAGCATTTT. Protein product: CATSGLGGRGSNQPQHF.

The sample holds a few counts of this clonotype. This sequence joins TRBV9 and TRBJ2-3; perhaps TRBD2 as D (6 bases). V shed 0 bases and J shed 5 bases, with 10 bases lying between them. This CDR3 comprises 14 residues. The germline CDR1 and CDR2 sequences are SGDLS and YYNGEE. The CDR3 here is CASSVAGEEDTQYF. The DNA for the CDR3 is TGTGCCAGCAGCGTAGCCGGGGAGGAAGATACGCAGTATTTT. Filled out from reference TRBV9 and TRBJ2-3, the complete variable domain reads DSGVTQTPKHLITATGQRVTLRCSPRSGDLSVYWYQQSLDQGLQFLIQYYNGEERAKGNILERFSAQQFPDLHSELNLSSLELGDSALYFCASSVAGEEDTQYFGPGTRLTVL.

Only a few counts were recorded for this clonotype. This chain connects TRBV20-1 to TRBJ2-1; TRBD1 matches 7 bases. J gave up 8 bases and V 6 bases, and 4 bases lay outside the gene matches. CDR3 size: 11 residues. From germline, CDR1 is DFQATT and CDR2 SNEGSKA (reference sequence). The CDR3 sequence: CSARTGYEQFF. Written as DNA, the CDR3 is TGCAGTGCAAGGACAGGATATGAGCAGTTCTTC.

The gene calls are TRBV19 and TRBJ2-1; unclear D gene. Germline CDR1 LNHDA, CDR2 SQIVND (reference sequence). Trimming stripped 7 bases from V and 0 bases from J, with 7 bases between. The CDR3 is 13 residues long. The DNA of the CDR3 is TGTGCCAGTACGGAGAGCTCCTACAATGAGCAGTTCTTC. Translated, it gives CASTESSYNEQFF.

The chain joins TRBV5-1 to TRBJ2-4; D is undetermined. The ends were cut back, 0 bases at V and 0 bases at J, with 4 bases in the middle. Germline lookup yields CDR1 SGHRS and CDR2 YFSETQ. CDR3 length: 14 residues. The CDR3 bases are TGCGCCAGCAGCTTGGAGGGAGCCAAAAACATTCAGTACTTC. Translated, it gives CASSLEGAKNIQYF.